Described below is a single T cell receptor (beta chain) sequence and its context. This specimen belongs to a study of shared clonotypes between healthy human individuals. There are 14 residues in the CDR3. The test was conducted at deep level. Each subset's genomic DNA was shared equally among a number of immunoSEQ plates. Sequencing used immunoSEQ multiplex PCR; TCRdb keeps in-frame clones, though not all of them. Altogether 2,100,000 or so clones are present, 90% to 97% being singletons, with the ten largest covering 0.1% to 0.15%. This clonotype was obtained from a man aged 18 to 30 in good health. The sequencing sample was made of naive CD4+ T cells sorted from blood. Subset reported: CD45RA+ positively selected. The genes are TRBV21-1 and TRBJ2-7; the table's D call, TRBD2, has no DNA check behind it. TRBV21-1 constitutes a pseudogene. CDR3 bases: TGTGCCAGCAGCACCCCGAGGGGACTCGGAGAGCAGTACTTC. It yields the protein CASSTPRGLGEQYF.